Listed below are T cell receptor beta chains from one sample, sequenced in a study of cytomegalovirus exposure and HLA in healthy donors. The repertoire was sequenced with immunoSEQ multiplex PCR; TCRdb's copy has only in-frame clones and lacks some. The table includes 89,000 or so clones, approximately 94% detected once. The material sequenced was PBMCs. Receptor source: a woman aged 25 to 45 in good health and CMV-seropositive. The CDR3 runs from the conserved cysteine through the conserved F or W. Fields, in order: CDR3 DNA, CDR3 protein, clone size, V gene, D gene, J gene. The D gene is left open where the match is weak. Rows may omit the clone size; those that give it use once, few, many or a size class.

CDR3 DNA: TGTGCCAGTAGTCCCCACAGGGGAACGGCCAACGTCCTGACTTTC
CDR3 protein: CASSPHRGTANVLTF
clone size: -
V gene: TRBV19
D gene: TRBD1
J gene: TRBJ2-6

CDR3 DNA: TGCGCCAGCAGCTTGGCTCTCAATGAGCAGTTCTTC
CDR3 protein: CASSLALNEQFF
clone size: -
V gene: TRBV5-1
D gene: -
J gene: TRBJ2-1

CDR3 DNA: TGTGCCAGCAGCGTAGAGCCAGCGTCCGATGAGCAGTTCTTC
CDR3 protein: CASSVEPASDEQFF
clone size: -
V gene: TRBV9
D gene: -
J gene: TRBJ2-1

CDR3 DNA: TGTGCCAGCAGCTTAGATTCGCTTCAGGGGGTTGGCTATGGCTACACCTTC
CDR3 protein: CASSLDSLQGVGYGYTF
clone size: once
V gene: TRBV11-2
D gene: TRBD1
J gene: TRBJ1-2

CDR3 DNA: TGTGCCAGCTCACCCAAGGGACAGGGAGGAAACACCATATATTTT
CDR3 protein: CASSPKGQGGNTIYF
clone size: once
V gene: TRBV18
D gene: TRBD1
J gene: TRBJ1-3

CDR3 DNA: TGTGCCTGGAGTGGAGGGGGCGACGAAAAACTGTTTTTT
CDR3 protein: CAWSGGGDEKLFF
clone size: once
V gene: TRBV30
D gene: TRBD1
J gene: TRBJ1-4

CDR3 DNA: TGTGCCAGCAGCTTAATGAGGGGGTCTTACGAGCAGTACTTC
CDR3 protein: CASSLMRGSYEQYF
clone size: -
V gene: TRBV7-2
D gene: -
J gene: TRBJ2-7

CDR3 DNA: TGTGCCAGCAGTTACCGACTAGCGGGAGGTGATGACATTCAGTACTTC
CDR3 protein: CASSYRLAGGDDIQYF
clone size: -
V gene: TRBV6-5
D gene: TRBD2
J gene: TRBJ2-4

CDR3 DNA: TGCGCCAGCAGCCAGGGACAGGGTGGGTGGTTCAATGAGCAGTTCTTC
CDR3 protein: CASSQGQGGWFNEQFF
clone size: -
V gene: TRBV4-1
D gene: TRBD1
J gene: TRBJ2-1

CDR3 DNA: TGTGCCAGCAGCTTAGCGGACAGGGGAGAAGCTTTCTTT
CDR3 protein: CASSLADRGEAFF
clone size: -
V gene: TRBV7-8
D gene: TRBD1
J gene: TRBJ1-1